Below are 3 T cell receptor beta chains sequenced from a single sample in a study of blood T cell repertoires in COVID-19. Sequenced by immunoSEQ multiplex PCR; TCRdb stores in-frame clones only, minus some. The sample lists 70,000 to 95,000 clones, about 85% occurring once. The sample consisted of peripheral blood. These receptors were obtained from a woman aged 70-85 years with active or convalescent COVID-19.

The V and J genes are TRBV3-1 (or the pseudogene TRBV3-2) and TRBJ2-3; possibly TRBD2 for D (5 bases). The CDR3 length is 13 residues. V gave up 1 base and J gave up 6 bases, with 8 bases separating them. Germline loops: CDR1 LGHDT, CDR2 YNNKEL (reference sequence). CDR3 nucleotides: TGTGCCAGCAGCCAAGCGGGCGGGGATACGCAGTATTTT. Its translation is CASSQAGGDTQYF.

V usage is TRBV12-3 or TRBV12-4 and J usage is TRBJ2-4, with a possible D match to TRBD2 (6 bases). The CDR3 runs 13 residues. V lost 3 bases and J 10 bases, leaving 13 bases between the germline ends. CDR3 nucleotide sequence: TGTGCCAGCAGTTTTGTGCGGGGAAATATTCAGTACTTC. Protein: CASSFVRGNIQYF.

This chain connects TRBV28 to TRBJ1-2; D uncertain. CDR1 MDHEN and CDR2 SYDVKM come from the germline V gene. V was trimmed by 2 bases and J by 4 bases, leaving 20 bases between them. The CDR3 consists of 17 residues. The CDR3 loop reads CASSLMLADVQFYGYTF. In nucleotides, the CDR3 is TGTGCCAGCAGTTTAATGTTGGCAGACGTACAGTTCTATGGCTACACCTTC.